This T cell receptor (beta chain) was sequenced for a study of response to subunit inactivated influenza vaccine. A remark on this clonotype: The antigen is undetermined.

Each CDR3 protein gets one entry after TCRdb re-called the RT-PCR reads with MiXCR. The table has hundreds of thousands of distinct CDR3 sequences, roughly 14% seen once. Study-wide results and caveats: Every seasonal influenza vaccination brings in few new T cells, the authors suggested.

CDR3 size: 14 residues. CDR1 is SGHRS, CDR2 YFSETQ, per germline. V was trimmed by 1 base and J by 4 bases, leaving 11 bases between them. The chain carries TRBV5-1 and TRBJ2-5; no clear D gene. The sample consisted of PBMCs from blood, taken 11 to 12 days after vaccination. The sequence was collected from a man between 45 and 60 years old who received an inactivated influenza vaccine. For the CDR3, the DNA is TGCGCCAGCAGCTTGAGGTCTGATCGAGAGACCCAGTACTTC. Encoded protein: CASSLRSDRETQYF.